Sequencing of this TCR beta chain was carried out in a study of early stage breast cancer tumors. This clone was seen only once. Its antigen is unknown. Sequencing was performed with immunoSEQ multiplex PCR; in TCRdb, only in-frame clones are kept and a portion is missing. The sample lists about 21,000 clones, 60% to 85% occurring once. The CDR3 loop spans 14 amino acids. V was trimmed by 2 bases and J by 3 bases, leaving 10 bases between them. Germline loops: CDR1 MRHNA, CDR2 SNTAGT. Overall study results and limits: Compared with adjacent normal breast, tumors showed about 2.4-fold denser, more clonal T cells.

The TCR originated in a person in their 60s with breast cancer. The V gene is TRBV6-4, the J gene TRBJ2-5, with D unresolved. The sample consisted of blood. This chain's CDR3 is CASSDRAKEETQYF. Here the CDR3 DNA reads TGTGCCAGCAGTGACAGGGCGAAGGAAGAGACCCAGTACTTC.